This TCR beta chain was observed in a study of PD-1 blockade in classical Hodgkin lymphoma. Time point described: cycle 4 day 1 (C4D1), after 6 weeks of nivolumab. Brentuximab vedotin exposure varied among the patients, all of whom had relapsed after autologous stem cell transplantation. Sequenced by immunoSEQ multiplex PCR; TCRdb stores in-frame clones only, minus some. The table records about 17,000 clones, over 60% of them present only once. Overall study findings and caveats: Patients with a complete response exhibited baseline diversity comparable to newly diagnosed patients.

Regarding this clone: Its specificity is not known. At one end, the junction sequence differs from germline, possibly due to a read error.

The material sequenced was peripheral blood mononuclear cells (PBMCs), taken before the fourth cycle of nivolumab. The receptor was derived from a human donor with classical Hodgkin lymphoma.

CDR3 amino acids: CASSAYGTGREEAQYF. CDR3 nucleotide sequence: TGTGCCAGCAGCGCATACGGGACAGGGAGGGAAGAGGCCCAGTACTTC. This rearrangement joins TRBV9 to TRBJ2-5, with TRBD1 identical over 9 bases. The CDR3 loop spans 16 amino acids. The V gene's germline CDR1 is SGDLS and CDR2 YYNGEE.